The 3 T cell receptor beta chains given below trace back to one sample, sequenced in a study of OX40 agonist ivuxolimab in advanced cancers. The table came from immunoSEQ multiplex PCR; TCRdb's copy has only in-frame clones and leaves some out. The sample includes about 45,000 clones, roughly 93% seen only once; the top ten take approximately 18%. The sequences come from CD4+ or CD8+ T cells sorted from blood, collected in a trial of the OX40 agonist ivuxolimab. These receptors were taken from an adult with an advanced solid tumor such as melanoma, head and neck, liver or kidney cancer.

This chain uses TRBV6-5 with TRBJ2-7; 11 positions agree with TRBD2. V was clipped by 2 bases and J by 6 bases; unmatched bases: 6. The CDR3 is 15 amino acids. Germline CDR1 reads MNHEY; CDR2 reads SVGAGI. The CDR3 sequence is CASSYGTSGYSEQYF. The CDR3 DNA reads TGTGCCAGCAGTTACGGGACTAGCGGTTATTCCGAGCAGTACTTC.

The chain joins TRBV14 to TRBJ2-6; D gene uncertain. V was trimmed by 1 base and J by 0 bases, leaving 4 bases between them. Germline lookup yields CDR1 SGHDN and CDR2 FVKESK. The CDR3 is 15 amino acids. CDR3 loop: CASSQVPSGANVLTF. CDR3 coding DNA: TGTGCCAGCAGCCAAGTACCCTCTGGGGCCAACGTCCTGACTTTC.

This chain links TRBV19 with TRBJ2-7, with 8 bases matching TRBD1. From germline, CDR1 is LNHDA and CDR2 SQIVND (reference sequence). CDR3 length equals 14 residues. V trimming: 5 bases; J trimming: 2 bases; junction bases outside the gene matches: 5. The CDR3 sequence is CASSPGTGAYEQYF. The CDR3 DNA is TGTGCCAGTAGTCCCGGGACAGGAGCCTACGAGCAGTACTTC. Combining the CDR3 with reference TRBV19 and TRBJ2-7 gives the whole variable domain DGGITQSPKYLFRKEGQNVTLSCEQNLNHDAMYWYRQDPGQGLRLIYYSQIVNDFQKGDIAEGYSVSREKKESFPLTVTSAQKNPTAFYLCASSPGTGAYEQYFGPGTRLTVT.